Sequencing of this T cell receptor beta chain was carried out in a study of T-cell memory formation after mild COVID-19. Each CDR3 protein gets one entry after TCRdb re-called the 5' RACE reads with MiXCR. The profile shows around 400,000 distinct CDR3 sequences, approximately 25% of them singletons. This CDR3 has 14 amino acids. Germline CDR1 SGHNT, CDR2 YYREEE (reference sequence). Trimming pared 2 bases from V and 10 bases from J, leaving 16 bases between. This clonotype has just a few counts. V usage is TRBV5-4 and J usage is TRBJ2-1; TRBD2 is a possible D gene (6 bases). The sample taken for sequencing was PBMCs or a T cell subset sorted from them (not recorded which). The receptor's source is an adult woman who had mild COVID-19 (a few samples of this study predate the infection). Cell type and time point are not known. DNA of the CDR3: TGTGCCAGCAGCTTCAGACTAGATGGAAAGGAGCAGTTCTTC. This codes for CASSFRLDGKEQFF.